Shown below are 27 T cell receptor beta chains from a single sample sequenced in a study of T cell responses to AZD1222 COVID-19 vaccine. Repertoires were generated with immunoSEQ multiplex PCR, while TCRdb's copy carries only in-frame clones and drops some. Counted here are approximately 80,000 clones, more than 70% occurring once; the ten biggest clones make up 20% to 25%. Sequenced material: peripheral blood, taken on day 0 of AZD1222 vaccination. These receptors originate from an adult in good health.

The CDR3 sequence is CASRLNTGELFF. In nucleotides, the CDR3 is TGCGCCAGCAGACTCAACACCGGGGAGCTGTTTTTT. The chain links TRBV10-1 to TRBJ2-2; D unclear. CDR1 and CDR2 (germline): WNHNN, SYGVQD (reference sequence). The CDR3 has 12 residues. V lost 6 bases to trimming and J lost 2 bases, with 4 bases between them.

This chain connects TRBV2 to TRBJ1-2; tentative D call: TRBD1 (5 bases). Trimming cost V 6 bases and J 6 bases, with 14 bases left between them. CDR1 SNHLY and CDR2 FYNNEI come from the germline V gene. The CDR3 is 13 amino acids. CDR3 DNA sequence: TGTGCCAGCAGGTCCCGGGGGGTCGATGGCTACACCTTC. Its protein product is CASRSRGVDGYTF.

This clone was seen a handful of times. V usage is TRBV24-1 and J usage is TRBJ1-5; D unclear. The CDR3 is made up of 13 amino acids. Per germline, CDR1 KGHDR and CDR2 SFDVKD. V lost 9 bases and J lost 1, with 9 bases in between. Here the CDR3 reads CATGKGSNQPQHF. The CDR3 DNA is TGTGCCACCGGGAAAGGGAGCAATCAGCCCCAGCATTTT.

V and J are TRBV2 and TRBJ1-5; a possible D gene is TRBD1 (5 bases). V gave up 8 bases and J gave up 2 bases, with 16 bases separating them. CDR3 length: 15 amino acids. In germline, CDR1 is SNHLY, CDR2 FYNNEI. The CDR3 DNA is TGTGCCAGCGCAATAAGGGTCAGGGGCAATCAGCCCCAGCATTTT. Translation gives CASAIRVRGNQPQHF.

This sequence joins TRBV7-9 and TRBJ1-1; TRBD1 agrees at 12 bases. The CDR3 covers 17 residues. The trim removed 1 base at V and 6 bases at J, leaving 9 bases unmatched. Per germline, CDR1 SEHNR and CDR2 FQNEAQ (reference sequence). The CDR3 is CASSLGPGQGAGAEAFF. DNA of the CDR3: TGTGCCAGCAGCTTAGGACCGGGACAGGGGGCCGGGGCTGAAGCTTTCTTT.

The chain combines TRBV6-5 with TRBJ1-2, with D tentatively TRBD1 (6 bases). Trimming removed 7 bases from V and 6 bases from J, with 15 bases in between. This CDR3 has 13 residues. Germline V gene data show CDR1 as MNHEY and CDR2 as SVGAGI. CDR3 loop: CASKLRGADGYTF. In DNA, the CDR3 is TGTGCCAGCAAACTCCGGGGGGCGGATGGCTACACCTTC.

V gene TRBV7-9 combines with J gene TRBJ1-2; D is unclear. The CDR3 is made up of 15 amino acids. The V gene's germline CDR1 is SEHNR and CDR2 FQNEAQ (reference sequence). Trimming took off 5 bases at V and 6 bases at J, with 19 bases between the two ends. This chain's CDR3 is CASSQPKGGLNGYTF. The CDR3, as DNA: TGTGCCAGCAGCCAACCAAAGGGCGGGCTTAATGGCTACACCTTC.

The chain joins TRBV11-2 to TRBJ1-3; 9 bases align to TRBD1. J lost 4 bases, V lost 5 bases, and 9 bases had no gene match. This CDR3 spans 16 amino acids. Germline CDR1 is SGHAT and CDR2 is FQNNGV. CDR3 in DNA: TGTGCCAGCAGCCGCGCCGGGACAGGGAGCGGAAACACCATATATTTT. Translated: CASSRAGTGSGNTIYF.

The chain is built from TRBV14 and TRBJ2-2; D is ambiguous. The V end lost 0 bases, the J end lost 3 bases, and 17 bases lay between the germline ends. Germline V gives CDR1 SGHDN, CDR2 FVKESK. This CDR3 comprises 18 residues. CDR3 bases: TGTGCCAGCAGCCAAGACCCTGGACGGATGATCGACACCGGGGAGCTGTTTTTT. Its protein is CASSQDPGRMIDTGELFF.

This clone was counted a few times. The rearrangement joins TRBV7-8 to TRBJ1-2, with D unclear. CDR3 length: 17 residues. The germline V gene encodes CDR1 SGHVS and CDR2 FQNEAQ. V was shortened by 1 base and J by 7 bases, with 22 bases between the two germline ends. For the CDR3, the DNA is TGTGCCAGCAGCTTAGGCCCTGTTGTAGGGCACATCGTTGGCTACACCTTC. It is translated as CASSLGPVVGHIVGYTF.

The chain employs TRBV28 and TRBJ1-2; no firm D call. This CDR3 has 12 amino acids. CDR1 and CDR2 from the germline V gene are MDHEN and SYDVKM. V dropped 7 bases and J dropped 4 bases, with 10 bases sitting between them. The CDR3 nucleotides are TGTGCCAGCACCCCCCGTAGCTATGGCTACACCTTC. Amino acids: CASTPRSYGYTF.

The chain joins TRBV3-1 (or the pseudogene TRBV3-2) to TRBJ1-3; D gene uncertain. The CDR3 contains 12 residues. V was pared by 1 base and J by 4 bases, with 2 bases between. From germline, CDR1 is LGHDT and CDR2 YNNKEL (reference sequence). The CDR3: CASSQGGNTIYF. In DNA, the CDR3 is TGTGCCAGCAGCCAAGGAGGAAACACCATATATTTT.

The chain joins TRBV2 to TRBJ2-3; possible D gene TRBD2, 6 bases. This CDR3 contains 15 residues. Trimming stripped 2 bases from V and 1 base from J, with 10 bases between. CDR1 and CDR2 from the germline V gene are SNHLY and FYNNEI. For the CDR3, the DNA is TGTGCCAGCAGTGAATGGGCTAGCGGCACAGATACGCAGTATTTT. This encodes CASSEWASGTDTQYF.

The chain links TRBV27 to TRBJ1-3, with D possibly TRBD1 on 6 matching bases. The CDR3 covers 13 residues. Germline values: CDR1 MNHEY, CDR2 SMNVEV (reference sequence). The V end was cut by 6 bases, the J end by 5 bases, with 11 bases between. CDR3 bases: TGTGCCAGCAGCCCGGACAGCAGAAACACCATATATTTT. Translated, it gives CASSPDSRNTIYF.

This rearrangement joins TRBV27 to TRBJ1-4, with 7 bases lining up with TRBD1. This CDR3 has 17 amino acids. V lost 5 bases, J lost 0 bases, and 9 bases stayed unmatched. CDR1 is MNHEY and CDR2 is SMNVEV in the germline V gene (reference sequence). CDR3 coding DNA: TGTGCCAGCAGTCCCCGACAGGGAGATGCAACTAATGAAAAACTGTTTTTT. This translates into CASSPRQGDATNEKLFF.

V is TRBV5-1 and J is TRBJ2-1; 10 bases fit TRBD2. The junction had 17 bases not matched to a gene; V was cut back by 1 base and J by 4 bases. Germline V CDR1 and CDR2: SGHRS, YFSETQ. The CDR3 totals 20 residues. The CDR3: CASSLPLRTSGTSNYNEQFF. The CDR3, as DNA: TGCGCCAGCAGCTTGCCTCTCCGGACTAGCGGTACTTCAAATTACAATGAGCAGTTCTTC.

The chain links TRBV3-1 (or the pseudogene TRBV3-2) to TRBJ1-6, with D unresolved. Germline V gene lookup returns CDR1 LGHDT and CDR2 YNNKEL (reference sequence). The CDR3 totals 16 residues. The V gene lost 3 bases and the J gene lost 7 bases, with 16 bases spanning the gap. CDR3 sequence reads: CASSQSRNSKNSPLHF. CDR3 in DNA: TGTGCCAGCAGCCAGTCCAGGAACTCAAAAAATTCACCCCTCCACTTT.

The chain combines TRBV19 with TRBJ1-2; possibly TRBD1 for D (6 bases). CDR3 length: 15 residues. Per the germline V gene, CDR1 is LNHDA and CDR2 is SQIVND (reference sequence). V gave up 5 bases and J gave up 5 bases, with 18 bases separating them. CDR3 protein: CASSETLQGKYGYTF. CDR3 sequence (DNA): TGTGCCAGTAGTGAGACTTTACAGGGCAAATATGGCTACACCTTC.

The rearrangement joins TRBV13 to TRBJ2-1; D may be TRBD2 (7 bases). This CDR3 is 13 amino acids long. Germline V gives CDR1 PRHDT, CDR2 FYEKMQ (reference sequence). Trimming cost V 2 bases and J 9 bases, with 11 bases left between them. CDR3 bases: TGTGCCAGCAGCTTAAGAGGGGGGGTTGAGCAGTTCTTC. Translated, it gives CASSLRGGVEQFF.

The chain uses TRBV5-1 and TRBJ1-2; a possible D gene is TRBD1 (5 bases). V lost 9 bases and J 0 bases, leaving 12 bases between the germline ends. CDR3 length equals 13 residues. Germline-derived CDR1 and CDR2 are SGHRS and YFSETQ. The CDR3 loop is CATRAGANYGYTF. The CDR3 DNA reads as TGCGCCACCAGGGCCGGAGCTAACTATGGCTACACCTTC.

This clone was recorded once. The J gene is TRBJ1-6, the V gene TRBV3-1 (or the pseudogene TRBV3-2), with TRBD1 as a possible D gene (6 bases). The CDR3 has 14 residues. Deletions cut 5 bases from V and 7 bases from J, with 12 bases between. Looked up from germline, CDR1 is LGHDT and CDR2 is YNNKEL (reference sequence). DNA of the CDR3: TGTGCCAGCAGCGCTCGGGACAAAAATTCACCCCTCCACTTT. This sequence encodes CASSARDKNSPLHF.

This clone was found a few times. The CDR3 protein is CASSQGTLNTEAFF. In nucleotides, the CDR3 is TGTGCCAGCAGCCAAGGGACGTTGAACACTGAAGCTTTCTTT. The chain combines TRBV6-5 with TRBJ1-1; D possibly corresponds to TRBD1 (5 bases). CDR1 and CDR2 from the germline V gene are MNHEY and SVGAGI. The germline V and J ends were trimmed by 6 bases and 0 bases, with 11 bases remaining between them. CDR3 length equals 14 residues.

This clone appeared a few times. The chain recombines TRBV30 with TRBJ2-1; a weak D match, TRBD2 (5 bases). The CDR3 loop spans 12 amino acids. Germline V gene lookup returns CDR1 GTSNPN and CDR2 SVGIG (reference sequence). Between the trimmed V and J ends, which lost 3 bases and 5 bases, there was a span of 8 bases. CDR3 protein: CAWSVGNNEQFF. The CDR3 region has the DNA TGTGCCTGGAGCGTCGGGAACAATGAGCAGTTCTTC.

This chain joins TRBV11-2 and TRBJ1-1; D perhaps matches TRBD1 (5 bases). Trimming removed 3 bases from V and 1 base from J, with 9 bases in between. Germline CDR1 SGHAT, CDR2 FQNNGV. This CDR3 has 14 residues. CDR3 sequence: CASSFAGTNTEAFF. CDR3 nucleotides: TGTGCCAGCAGCTTCGCAGGGACGAACACTGAAGCTTTCTTT. Complete variable domain (other parts from reference TRBV11-2 and TRBJ1-1): EAGVAQSPRYKIIEKRQSVAFWCNPISGHATLYWYQQILGQGPKLLIQFQNNGVVDDSQLPKDRFSAERLKGVDSTLKIQPAKLEDSAVYLCASSFAGTNTEAFFGQGTRLTVV.

The CDR3 nucleotides read TGCGCCAGCAGCTTGGTGGGGGAAGAGACCCAGTACTTC. Protein: CASSLVGEETQYF. The chain recombines TRBV5-1 with TRBJ2-5; D is possibly TRBD1 or TRBD2 (5 bases each). Germline V gene sequence: CDR1 SGHRS, CDR2 YFSETQ. The CDR3 spans 13 residues. Trimming stripped 0 bases from V and 3 bases from J, with 6 bases between.

The V gene is TRBV10-2, the J gene TRBJ2-1; D uncertain. CDR3 length: 13 amino acids. V was trimmed by 8 bases and J by 4 bases, leaving 12 bases between them. Germline CDR1 reads WSHSY; CDR2 reads SAAADI. The CDR3 here is CASLQTPYNEQFF. CDR3 DNA sequence: TGCGCCAGCTTACAGACGCCGTACAATGAGCAGTTCTTC.

Many counts were recorded for this clone. This chain uses TRBV12-3 or TRBV12-4 with TRBJ2-7; 8 bases are a match to TRBD2. Losses at the gene ends were 4 bases for V and 6 bases for J; bases not matched to a gene: 2. The CDR3 runs 12 residues. CDR3 amino acids: CASSWTSSEQYF. The CDR3, as DNA: TGTGCCAGCAGTTGGACTAGCAGCGAGCAGTACTTC.